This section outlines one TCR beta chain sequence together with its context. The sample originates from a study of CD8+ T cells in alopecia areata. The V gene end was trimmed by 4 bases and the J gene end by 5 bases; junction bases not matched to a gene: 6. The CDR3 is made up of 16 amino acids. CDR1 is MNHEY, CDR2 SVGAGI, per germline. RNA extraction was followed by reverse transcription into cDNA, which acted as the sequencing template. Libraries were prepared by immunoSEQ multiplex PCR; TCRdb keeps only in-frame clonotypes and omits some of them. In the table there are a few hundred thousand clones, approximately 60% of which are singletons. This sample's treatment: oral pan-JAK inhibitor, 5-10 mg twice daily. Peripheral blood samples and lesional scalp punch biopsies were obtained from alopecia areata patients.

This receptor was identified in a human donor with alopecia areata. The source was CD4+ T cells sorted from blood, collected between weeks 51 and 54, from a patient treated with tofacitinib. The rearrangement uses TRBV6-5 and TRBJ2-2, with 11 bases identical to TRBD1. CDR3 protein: CASSLTGTGGTGELFF. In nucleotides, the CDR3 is TGTGCCAGCAGTTTAACCGGGACAGGGGGGACCGGGGAGCTGTTTTTT.